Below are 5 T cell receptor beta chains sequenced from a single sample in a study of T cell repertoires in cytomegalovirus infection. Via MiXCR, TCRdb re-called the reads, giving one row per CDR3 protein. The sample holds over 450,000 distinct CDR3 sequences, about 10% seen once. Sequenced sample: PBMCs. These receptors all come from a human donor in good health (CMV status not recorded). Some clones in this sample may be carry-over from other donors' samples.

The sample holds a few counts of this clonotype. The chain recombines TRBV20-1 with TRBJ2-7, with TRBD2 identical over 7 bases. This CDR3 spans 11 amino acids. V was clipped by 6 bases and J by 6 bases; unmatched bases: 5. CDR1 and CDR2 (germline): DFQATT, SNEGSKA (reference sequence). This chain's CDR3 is CSASTSREQYF. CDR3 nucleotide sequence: TGCAGTGCCTCGACTAGCCGCGAGCAGTACTTC.

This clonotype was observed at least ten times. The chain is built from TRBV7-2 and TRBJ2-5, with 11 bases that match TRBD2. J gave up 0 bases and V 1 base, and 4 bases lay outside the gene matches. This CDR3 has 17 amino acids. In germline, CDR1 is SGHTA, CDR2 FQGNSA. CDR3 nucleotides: TGTGCCAGCAGCTTAGGAGTAGCGGGGGGGTACCAAGAGACCCAGTACTTC. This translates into CASSLGVAGGYQETQYF.

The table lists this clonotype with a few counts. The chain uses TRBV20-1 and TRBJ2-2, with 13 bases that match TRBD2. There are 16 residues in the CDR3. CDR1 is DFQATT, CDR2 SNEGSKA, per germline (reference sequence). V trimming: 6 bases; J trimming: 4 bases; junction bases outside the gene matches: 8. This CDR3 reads CSAHGLAGEGTGELFF. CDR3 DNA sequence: TGCAGTGCCCACGGACTAGCGGGAGAGGGCACCGGGGAGCTGTTTTTT.

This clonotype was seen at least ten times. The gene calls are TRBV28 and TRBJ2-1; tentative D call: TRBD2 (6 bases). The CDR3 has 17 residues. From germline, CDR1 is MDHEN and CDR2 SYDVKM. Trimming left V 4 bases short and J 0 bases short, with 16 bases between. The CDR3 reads CASSSPGTRSSYNEQFF. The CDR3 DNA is TGTGCCAGCAGTTCCCCCGGGACTCGAAGCTCCTACAATGAGCAGTTCTTC.

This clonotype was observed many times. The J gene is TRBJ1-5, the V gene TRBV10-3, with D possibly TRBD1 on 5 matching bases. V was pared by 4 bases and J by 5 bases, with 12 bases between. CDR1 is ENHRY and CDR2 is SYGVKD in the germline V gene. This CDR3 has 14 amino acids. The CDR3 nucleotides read TGTGCCATCAGTGTTCGGGAAGGGGATCAGCCCCAGCATTTT. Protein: CAISVREGDQPQHF.